Listed below are T cell receptor beta chains from one sample, sequenced in a study of early T cells in non-severe SARS-CoV-2 infection. One entry per CDR3 protein results from TCRdb running MiXCR on the 5' RACE reads. The sample yields fewer than 40,000 distinct CDR3 sequences, under 7.5% seen once. Sequenced sample: whole blood. The receptors were sampled from an adult who was a healthcare worker with PCR-confirmed SARS-CoV-2 infection or an uninfected control (not recorded which). Both conserved end residues are part of each CDR3. A D gene is named only where the DNA matches it firmly. Clone size, where shown, is once, few, many, or a class for clones that have expanded.

>many|TRBJ2-5|TRBD1|TRBV12-3/TRBV12-4
CASSPATGGQETQYF
TGTGCCAGCAGTCCCGCCACAGGGGGCCAAGAGACCCAGTACTTC
>NA|TRBJ2-3|TRBD2|TRBV9
CASSQSGRDGTDTQYF
TGTGCCAGCAGCCAAAGCGGGAGAGATGGCACAGATACGCAGTATTTT
>many|TRBJ2-3|NA|TRBV24-1
CATSDHTTFTDTQYF
TGTGCCACCAGTGACCATACGACTTTCACAGATACGCAGTATTTT
>medium-sized|TRBJ1-5|NA|TRBV20-1
CSASRTDSNQPQHF
TGCAGTGCTAGCCGGACAGATAGCAATCAGCCCCAGCATTTT
>few|TRBJ2-5|NA|TRBV7-7
CASSFGMYQETQYF
TGTGCCAGCAGCTTTGGGATGTACCAAGAGACCCAGTACTTC
>many|TRBJ1-2|NA|TRBV29-1
CSVEGQARSNYGYTF
TGCAGCGTTGAGGGTCAGGCTCGGTCTAACTATGGCTACACCTTC
>few|TRBJ2-4|TRBD1|TRBV6-1
CASRDRGQGDIQYF
TGTGCCAGCAGGGACAGGGGGCAAGGGGACATTCAGTACTTC
>many|TRBJ2-7|NA|TRBV7-6
CASSPGTTHEQYF
TGTGCCAGCAGCCCCGGAACAACCCACGAGCAGTACTTC
>many|TRBJ2-7|NA|TRBV18
CASRPSGRSSYEQYF
TGTGCCAGCCGACCATCGGGAAGGAGCTCCTACGAGCAGTACTTC
>few|TRBJ1-1|NA|TRBV20-1
CSASQGTPGSSEAFF
TGCAGTGCTAGCCAGGGGACGCCAGGTAGTTCTGAAGCTTTCTTT